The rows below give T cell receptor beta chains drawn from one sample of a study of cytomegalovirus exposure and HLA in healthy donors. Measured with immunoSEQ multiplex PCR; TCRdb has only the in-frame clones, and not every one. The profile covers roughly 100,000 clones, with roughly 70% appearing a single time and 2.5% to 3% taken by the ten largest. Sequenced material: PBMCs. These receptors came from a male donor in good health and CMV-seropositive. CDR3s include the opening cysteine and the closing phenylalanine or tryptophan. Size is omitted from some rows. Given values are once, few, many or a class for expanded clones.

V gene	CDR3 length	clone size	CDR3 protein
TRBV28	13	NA	CASSLFAEETQYF
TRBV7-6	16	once	CASSLGPSGGTDTQYF
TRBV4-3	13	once	CASSQRTGEPLHF
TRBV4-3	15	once	CASSQDGRDRPEAFF
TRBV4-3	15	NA	CASSQERQGGTEAFF
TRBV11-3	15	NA	CASSLGGLGTDTQYF
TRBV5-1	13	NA	CASSGQGGTEAFF
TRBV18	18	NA	CASSPSQRVSPGLNEQYF
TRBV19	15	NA	CASQLMGQTNTEAFF
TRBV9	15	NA	CASSYGQGPGQPQHF
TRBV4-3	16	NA	CASSQEDGTGIYEQYF
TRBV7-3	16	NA	CASSLEAGGPEYEQYF
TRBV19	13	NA	CASGIGAGQPQHF
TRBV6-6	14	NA	CASSTSGRASEQFF
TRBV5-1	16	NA	CASSSGNRGGNEKLFF
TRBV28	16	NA	CASSLAGLAGGETQYF
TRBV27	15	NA	CASSLTGSVRNEQYF
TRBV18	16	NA	CASSPQGQGIGNTIYF
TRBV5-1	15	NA	CASSLEGQLGAGYTF
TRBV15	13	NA	CATSRDGIAEAFF
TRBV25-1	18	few	CASSSLAPHDRGRETQYF
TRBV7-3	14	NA	CASSFSTARNEQFF
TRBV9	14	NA	CASSPGTSNTEAFF
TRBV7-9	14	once	CASSFVRRTGAQYF
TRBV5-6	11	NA	CASSLSTSQFF
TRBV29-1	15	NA	CTATPPGQGVDTQYF
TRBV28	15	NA	CASTAGGRGSYEQYF
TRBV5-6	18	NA	CASSLYENRGRVSEKLFF
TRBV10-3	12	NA	CAIGTGTYEQYF
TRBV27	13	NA	CASSRRQSPEAFF
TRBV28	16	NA	CASSLGTGWSGNTIYF
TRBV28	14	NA	CASSPRNRGETQYF
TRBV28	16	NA	CASSATATGKNTEAFF
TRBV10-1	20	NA	CASNLSWDSGRGGVQETQYF
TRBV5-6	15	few	CASSRDRGVSDTQYF
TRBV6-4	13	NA	CASSRQLNTEAFF
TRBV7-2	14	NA	CASSLIAVYYEQYF
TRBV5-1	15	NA	CASSLLAETHNEQFF
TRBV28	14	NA	CASSTDRGRYEQYF
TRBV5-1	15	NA	CASRRRGASTDTQYF
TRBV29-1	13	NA	CSATATGAGELFF
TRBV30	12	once	CAWSRRDIEAFF
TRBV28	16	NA	CASRNRDYLTTDTQYF
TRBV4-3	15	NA	CASSRAGQGNTEAFF
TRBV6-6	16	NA	CASSYDRGSGNQPQHF
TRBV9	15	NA	CASSAAGGHHNEQFF
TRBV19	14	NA	CASISGDSNEKLFF
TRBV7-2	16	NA	CASSSRGTTSYNEQFF
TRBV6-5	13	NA	CASTNRANTEAFF
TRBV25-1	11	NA	CASSDRDSFTF
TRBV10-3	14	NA	CAIRGDREGYEQYF
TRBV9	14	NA	CASSDPGGNSPLHF
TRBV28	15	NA	CASKVNTGTSYEQYF